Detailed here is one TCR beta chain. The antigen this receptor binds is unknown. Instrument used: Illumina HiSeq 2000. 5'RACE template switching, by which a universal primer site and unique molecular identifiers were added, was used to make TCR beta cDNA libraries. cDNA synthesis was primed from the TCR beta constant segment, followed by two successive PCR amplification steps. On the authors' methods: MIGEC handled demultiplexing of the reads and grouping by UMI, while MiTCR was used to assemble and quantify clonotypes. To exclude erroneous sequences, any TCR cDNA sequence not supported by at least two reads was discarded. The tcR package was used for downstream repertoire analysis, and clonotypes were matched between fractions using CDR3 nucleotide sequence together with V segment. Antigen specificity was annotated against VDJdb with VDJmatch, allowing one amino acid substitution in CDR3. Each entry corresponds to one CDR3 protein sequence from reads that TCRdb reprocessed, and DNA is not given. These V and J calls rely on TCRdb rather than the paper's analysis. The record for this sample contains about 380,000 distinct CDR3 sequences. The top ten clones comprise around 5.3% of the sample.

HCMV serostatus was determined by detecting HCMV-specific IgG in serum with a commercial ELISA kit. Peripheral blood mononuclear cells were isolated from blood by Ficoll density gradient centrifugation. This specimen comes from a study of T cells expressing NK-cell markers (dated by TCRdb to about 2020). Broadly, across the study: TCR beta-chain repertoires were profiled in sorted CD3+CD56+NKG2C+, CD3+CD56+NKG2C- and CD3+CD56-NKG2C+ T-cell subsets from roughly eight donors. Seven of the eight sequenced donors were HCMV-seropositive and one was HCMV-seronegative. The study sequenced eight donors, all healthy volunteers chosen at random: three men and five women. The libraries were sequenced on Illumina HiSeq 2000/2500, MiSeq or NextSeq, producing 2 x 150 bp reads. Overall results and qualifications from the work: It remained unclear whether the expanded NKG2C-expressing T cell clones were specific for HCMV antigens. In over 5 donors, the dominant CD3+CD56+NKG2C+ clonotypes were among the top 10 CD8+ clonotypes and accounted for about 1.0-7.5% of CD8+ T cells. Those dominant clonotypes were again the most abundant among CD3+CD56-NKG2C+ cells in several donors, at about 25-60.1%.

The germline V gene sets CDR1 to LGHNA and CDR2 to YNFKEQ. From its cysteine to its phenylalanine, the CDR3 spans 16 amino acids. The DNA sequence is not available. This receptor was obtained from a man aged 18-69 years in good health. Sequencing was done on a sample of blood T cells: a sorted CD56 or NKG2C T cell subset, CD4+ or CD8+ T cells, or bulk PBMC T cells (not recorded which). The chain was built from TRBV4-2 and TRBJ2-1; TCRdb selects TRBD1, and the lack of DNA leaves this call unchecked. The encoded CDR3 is CASSQGRGRSYNEQFF.